Listed here are 18 T cell receptor beta chains from one sample, sequenced in a study of shared clonotypes between healthy human individuals. Measured with immunoSEQ multiplex PCR; TCRdb has only the in-frame clones, and not every one. The sample holds 2 million to 3 million clones, 93% seen once. Sample: naive CD4+ T cells from PBMCs. The subset: CD45RA+ positively selected. The receptor set was obtained from a man aged 18-30 years in good health. Some clones in this sample may be carry-over from other donors' samples.

On this clone itself: One end of the junction does not line up with germline, which may come from a read error. The J gene is TRBJ2-3, the V gene TRBV6-1, with 7 positions matching TRBD2. The CDR3 spans 11 residues. Germline CDR1 reads MNHNS; CDR2 reads SASEGT. The CDR3 nucleotides read TGTGCCAGCAGAGCGGGACCCGCGCAATATTTT. As protein: CASRAGPAQYF.

The chain employs TRBV6-1 and TRBJ1-4; D possibly corresponds to TRBD1 (5 bases). Between the trimmed V and J ends, which lost 2 bases and 7 bases, there was a span of 20 bases. Germline V gene lookup returns CDR1 MNHNS and CDR2 SASEGT. The CDR3 extends over 17 amino acids. CDR3 DNA: TGTGCCAGCAGTGAATTCCCCCCTTCTGTGACAGTTGAAAAACTGTTTTTT. Translated, it gives CASSEFPPSVTVEKLFF.

The V and J genes are TRBV19 and TRBJ2-7; 10 bases are shared with TRBD1. The ends lost 2 bases at V and 5 bases at J; junction bases unmatched: 12. The CDR3 has 17 amino acids. CDR1 is LNHDA, CDR2 SQIVND, per germline (reference sequence). The CDR3 DNA reads as TGTGCCAGTAGTATAAGGCTTCCGGGACAGGGGAAACACGAGCAGTACTTC. Its translation: CASSIRLPGQGKHEQYF.

The chain employs TRBV30 and TRBJ1-6; TRBD1 is a possible D gene (6 bases). Trimming removed 0 bases at V and 10 bases at J, with 13 bases between. This CDR3 region has 14 residues. Germline V gene sequence: CDR1 GTSNPN, CDR2 SVGIG (reference sequence). The DNA of the CDR3 is TGTGCCTGGAGTGTGTCGGGGGGCGGGTCACCCCTCCACTTT. Translating gives CAWSVSGGGSPLHF.

This chain links TRBV5-1 with TRBJ2-2; no clear D gene. The CDR3 consists of 16 residues. V was pared by 0 bases and J by 0 bases, with 9 bases between. In germline, CDR1 is SGHRS, CDR2 YFSETQ. The CDR3 loop reads CASSLETPANTGELFF. The CDR3 region has the DNA TGCGCCAGCAGCTTGGAAACGCCAGCGAACACCGGGGAGCTGTTTTTT.

This clone was found once. V is TRBV27 and J is TRBJ2-7; TRBD1 matches 7 bases. With 5 bases clipped from V and 6 bases from J, the junction kept 10 bases outside the gene matches. Germline values: CDR1 MNHEY, CDR2 SMNVEV (reference sequence). The CDR3 is 14 amino acids. In DNA, the CDR3 is TGTGCCAGCAGTCCCTACGACAGGGTAGGCGAGCAGTACTTC. Translated: CASSPYDRVGEQYF.

The genes are TRBV9 and TRBJ2-2, with TRBD2 matching over 9 bases. Germline V gene sequence: CDR1 SGDLS, CDR2 YYNGEE. CDR3 size: 13 residues. V was clipped by 4 bases and J by 10 bases; unmatched bases: 5. The CDR3 DNA reads as TGTGCCAGCAGCCCACGACTAGCGGCGGAGCTGTTTTTT. It translates to CASSPRLAAELFF.

The chain uses TRBV6-5 and TRBJ2-7; D gene unclear. Trimming took off 2 bases at V and 2 bases at J, with 10 bases between the two ends. The CDR3 spans 14 residues. Germline V gives CDR1 MNHEY, CDR2 SVGAGI. The CDR3 spells CASSYSRAPYEQYF. CDR3 coding DNA: TGTGCCAGCAGTTACAGTCGGGCCCCCTACGAGCAGTACTTC.

The CDR3 spells CASSWGQILMNTEAFF. CDR3 bases: TGTGCCAGCAGCTGGGGACAGATTTTAATGAACACTGAAGCTTTCTTT. The chain combines TRBV5-6 with TRBJ1-1; 7 bases align to TRBD1. This CDR3 spans 16 amino acids. Per the germline V gene, CDR1 is SGHDT and CDR2 is YYEEEE. J lost 0 bases, V lost 3 bases, and 8 bases had no gene match.

The chain carries TRBV28 and TRBJ2-7, with TRBD1 matching over 9 bases. The length of the CDR3 is 18 residues. Germline V lookup: CDR1 MDHEN, CDR2 SYDVKM. Trimming at V came to 3 bases and at J to 4 bases, leaving 16 bases not matched to a gene. The CDR3 DNA is TGTGCCAGCAGTTTCGGGACAGGGCCCGATACACGTCGATACGAGCAGTACTTC. Translation: CASSFGTGPDTRRYEQYF.

A remark on this clone: This CDR3 is also generated by other DNA sequences in the sample. The chain couples TRBV18 to TRBJ1-4, with D unresolved. Trimming cost V 6 bases and J 0 bases, with 8 bases left between them. CDR1 is KGHSH, CDR2 LQKENI, per germline. CDR3 length: 14 residues. CDR3 residues: CASSLDSTNEKLFF. The CDR3 nucleotides are TGTGCCAGCTCGCTAGATTCAACTAATGAAAAACTGTTTTTT.

V and J are TRBV15 and TRBJ1-2, with a weak D call TRBD1 (6 bases). The germline CDR1 and CDR2 sequences are LNHNV and YYDKDF (reference sequence). Trimming took off 9 bases at V and 1 base at J, with 12 bases between the two ends. This CDR3 has 13 residues. The CDR3: CATADRSNYGYTF. CDR3 nucleotide sequence: TGTGCCACAGCCGACAGGAGTAACTATGGCTACACCTTC. Based on the CDR3 plus reference TRBV15 and TRBJ1-2, the full variable domain is DAMVIQNPRYQVTQFGKPVTLSCSQTLNHNVMYWYQQKSSQAPKLLFHYYDKDFNNEADTPDNFQSRRPNTSFCFLDIRSPGLGDTAMYLCATADRSNYGYTFGSGTRLTVV.

J is TRBJ2-7 and V is TRBV5-5, with D possibly matching TRBD2 (5 bases). This CDR3 comprises 15 residues. Trimming pared 0 bases from V and 1 base from J, leaving 11 bases between. CDR1 SGHKS and CDR2 YYEKEE come from the germline V gene (reference sequence). The chain's CDR3 is CASSLVPAASYEQYF. The CDR3 bases are TGTGCCAGCAGCTTGGTTCCAGCGGCTTCCTACGAGCAGTACTTC.

This clone has just a few counts. The chain's CDR3 is CASSLRSQGKAAAFF. The CDR3 bases are TGTGCCAGCAGTTTAAGGTCGCAGGGAAAGGCGGCAGCTTTCTTT. The V gene is TRBV28, the J gene TRBJ1-1, with a tentative D call TRBD1 (5 bases). The CDR3 spans 15 residues. Trimming left V 2 bases short and J 10 bases short, with 20 bases between. CDR1 is MDHEN, CDR2 SYDVKM, per germline.

The gene calls are TRBV5-4 and TRBJ2-5; perhaps TRBD2 as D (6 bases). Between the trimmed V and J ends, which lost 4 bases and 13 bases, there was a span of 23 bases. Germline values: CDR1 SGHNT, CDR2 YYREEE (reference sequence). The CDR3 loop spans 14 amino acids. CDR3 nucleotides: TGTGCCAGCAGCCATCACCGGGACTCCGGAGAGCGGTACTTC. It is translated as CASSHHRDSGERYF. The full variable domain, completed using reference TRBV5-4 and TRBJ2-5, is ETGVTQSPTHLIKTRGQQVTLRCSSQSGHNTVSWYQQALGQGPQFIFQYYREEENGRGNFPPRFSGLQFPNYSSELNVNALELDDSALYLCASSHHRDSGERYFGPGTRLLVL.

As to this clone: A junction end diverges from the germline sequence, so it may reflect a read error. This sequence joins TRBV15 and TRBJ1-2, with 10 bases lining up with TRBD1. This CDR3 is built from 15 residues. Germline loops: CDR1 LNHNV, CDR2 YYDKDF (reference sequence). In DNA, the CDR3 is TGTGCCACCAGCAGAGAAATCTGGGACAGGGGTGGCTGCACCTTC. This encodes CATSREIWDRGGCTF.

The V and J genes are TRBV27 and TRBJ2-1; D may be TRBD2 (5 bases). V was pared by 3 bases and J by 5 bases, with 14 bases between. Germline V lookup: CDR1 MNHEY, CDR2 SMNVEV (reference sequence). The CDR3 totals 15 residues. CDR3 DNA sequence: TGTGCCAGCAGTTTTTCCCGCGGGTGGAACAATGAGCAGTTCTTC. Encoded protein: CASSFSRGWNNEQFF.

The J gene is TRBJ2-3, the V gene TRBV6-1; 10 nucleotides align to TRBD2. Germline V gene data show CDR1 as MNHNS and CDR2 as SASEGT. This CDR3 comprises 15 residues. The junction had 10 bases not matched to a gene; V was cut back by 7 bases and J by 6 bases. The CDR3 is CASTERAGGRDTQYF. CDR3 nucleotide sequence: TGTGCCAGCACAGAACGAGCGGGAGGGCGGGATACGCAGTATTTT.